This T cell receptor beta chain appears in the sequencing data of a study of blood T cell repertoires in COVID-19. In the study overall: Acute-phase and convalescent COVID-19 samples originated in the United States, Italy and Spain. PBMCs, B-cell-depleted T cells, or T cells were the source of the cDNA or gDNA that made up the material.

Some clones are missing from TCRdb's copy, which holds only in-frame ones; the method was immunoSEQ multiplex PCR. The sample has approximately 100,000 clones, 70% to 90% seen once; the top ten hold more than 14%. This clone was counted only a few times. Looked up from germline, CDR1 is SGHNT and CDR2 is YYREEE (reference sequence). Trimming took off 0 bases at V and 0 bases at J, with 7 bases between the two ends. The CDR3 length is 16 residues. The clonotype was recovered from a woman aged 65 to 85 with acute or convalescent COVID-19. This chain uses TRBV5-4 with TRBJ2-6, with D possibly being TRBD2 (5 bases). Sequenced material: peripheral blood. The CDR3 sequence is CASSLARGSGANVLTF. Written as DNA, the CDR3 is TGTGCCAGCAGCTTGGCCCGGGGCTCTGGGGCCAACGTCCTGACTTTC.